What follows are 9 T cell receptor beta chains derived from one specimen sequenced in a study of Graves' ophthalmopathy and Graves' hyperthyroidism. For repertoire sequencing, the TCR beta CDR3 regions were amplified from RNA transcripts. The first round was an RT-PCR with HTBI primers, and the second round was a multiplex PCR. TCRdb re-analysed the multiplex PCR reads in MiXCR, keeping a single row per CDR3 protein. This sample has roughly 51,000 distinct CDR3 sequences; about 50% occur once, and the top ten carry about 24%. Material: peripheral blood. These TCRs come from an adult man with Graves' ophthalmopathy.

The J gene is TRBJ2-3, the V gene TRBV20-1; possible D gene TRBD1, 6 bases. Germline-derived CDR1 and CDR2 are DFQATT and SNEGSKA (reference sequence). V gave up 3 bases and J gave up 2 bases, with 12 bases separating them. The CDR3 has 14 residues. The CDR3 DNA is TGCAGTGCTAGGCAAGGGGACATCACAGATACGCAGTATTTT. This translates into CSARQGDITDTQYF.

The chain links TRBV7-8 to TRBJ2-5; D is ambiguous. V gave up 2 bases and J gave up 0 bases, with 4 bases separating them. The germline V gene encodes CDR1 SGHVS and CDR2 FQNEAQ. This CDR3 has 13 residues. CDR3 amino acids: CASSLRHQETQYF. CDR3 DNA sequence: TGTGCCAGCAGCTTACGACACCAAGAGACCCAGTACTTC.

To note about this clonotype: The junction departs from the called germline gene at one end, perhaps through a read error. V gene TRBV25-1 combines with J gene TRBJ2-2; 7 bases line up with TRBD2. Germline CDR1 and CDR2: MGHDK and SYGVNS. CDR3 size: 15 residues. The CDR3 loop is CASRDARLATGELFF. For the CDR3, the DNA is TGTGCCAGCAGGGACGCGCGACTAGCTACCGGGGAGCTGTTTTTC.

V is TRBV12-3 or TRBV12-4 and J is TRBJ2-7, with D possibly TRBD2 on 6 matching bases. V dropped 10 bases and J dropped 0 bases, with 16 bases sitting between them. The CDR3 has 14 amino acids. CDR3 residues: CATSLGLTSYEQYF. DNA for the CDR3: TGTGCCACCAGCCTGGGACTGACCTCCTACGAGCAGTACTTC.

The gene calls are TRBV5-6 and TRBJ1-5, with D possibly being TRBD1 (5 bases). With 1 base removed from V and 8 bases from J, the gap between germline ends came to 13 bases. CDR1 and CDR2 from the germline V gene are SGHDT and YYEEEE. This CDR3 has 14 amino acids. The CDR3 reads CASSLRGLREPQHF. The CDR3 DNA sequence: TGTGCCAGCAGCTTGCGGGGCTTGAGGGAGCCCCAGCATTTT.

In its sample, this clonotype was seen many times. V gene TRBV4-2 combines with J gene TRBJ2-3; 12 bases are a match to TRBD2. Unmatched junction bases numbered 5, after V lost 3 bases and J lost 7 bases. CDR1 and CDR2 (germline): LGHNA, YNFKEQ. The CDR3 runs to 15 residues. CDR3 sequence reads: CASSQDGLAGNTQYF. CDR3 bases: TGTGCCAGCAGCCAGGATGGACTAGCGGGAAATACGCAGTATTTT.

A note on this clonotype: This is likely a read error, given that the CDR3 carries no conserved phenylalanine or tryptophan at its end. The limits of the CDR3 on the DNA are not certain, so only TCRdb's listed CDR3 is given. V usage is TRBV2 and J usage is TRBJ2-6; TRBD1 is the table's D call, not checked against the DNA. The germline V gene encodes CDR1 SNHLY and CDR2 FYNNEI. From its first to its last residue, the CDR3 has 16 amino acids. The CDR3: CASSLQGAAGASVLTL.

This chain uses TRBV19 with TRBJ1-5; D is unresolved. The CDR3 totals 15 residues. Trimming shortened V by 5 bases and J by 2 bases, and 13 bases separated the two germline ends. The V gene's germline CDR1 is LNHDA and CDR2 SQIVND (reference sequence). Here the CDR3 DNA reads TGTGCCAGTAGTTTCCAGACCGTTGGCAATCAGCCCCAGCATTTT. Encoded protein: CASSFQTVGNQPQHF.

The rearrangement links TRBV5-1 to TRBJ2-7, with TRBD2 identical over 9 bases. Germline values: CDR1 SGHRS, CDR2 YFSETQ. The CDR3 consists of 16 residues. V gave up 1 base and J gave up 9 bases; unmatched junction bases: 14. CDR3 in amino acids: CASSLKCGRGGQGQYF. In DNA, the CDR3 is TGCGCCAGCAGCTTGAAGTGCGGGAGGGGGGGTCAGGGGCAGTACTTC.